Sequencing of this TCR beta chain was carried out in a study of blood T cell repertoires in COVID-19. The protocol was immunoSEQ multiplex PCR, while the TCRdb copy is restricted to in-frame clones and leaves out a portion. The sample holds about 150,000 clones; about 90% are singletons and the top ten take around 3%. Germline lookup yields CDR1 SGHAT and CDR2 FQNNGV. This CDR3 region has 17 residues. V gave up 1 base and J gave up 3 bases; unmatched junction bases: 5. This chain uses TRBV11-2 with TRBJ2-7; 14 nucleotides match TRBD2. The TCR was taken from a man aged 55 to 69 with acute or convalescent COVID-19. The specimen was peripheral blood. The CDR3 DNA is TGTGCCAGCAGCTTAGTTCCGGGACTAGCGGGGGTCTACGAGCAGTACTTC. Protein product: CASSLVPGLAGVYEQYF.